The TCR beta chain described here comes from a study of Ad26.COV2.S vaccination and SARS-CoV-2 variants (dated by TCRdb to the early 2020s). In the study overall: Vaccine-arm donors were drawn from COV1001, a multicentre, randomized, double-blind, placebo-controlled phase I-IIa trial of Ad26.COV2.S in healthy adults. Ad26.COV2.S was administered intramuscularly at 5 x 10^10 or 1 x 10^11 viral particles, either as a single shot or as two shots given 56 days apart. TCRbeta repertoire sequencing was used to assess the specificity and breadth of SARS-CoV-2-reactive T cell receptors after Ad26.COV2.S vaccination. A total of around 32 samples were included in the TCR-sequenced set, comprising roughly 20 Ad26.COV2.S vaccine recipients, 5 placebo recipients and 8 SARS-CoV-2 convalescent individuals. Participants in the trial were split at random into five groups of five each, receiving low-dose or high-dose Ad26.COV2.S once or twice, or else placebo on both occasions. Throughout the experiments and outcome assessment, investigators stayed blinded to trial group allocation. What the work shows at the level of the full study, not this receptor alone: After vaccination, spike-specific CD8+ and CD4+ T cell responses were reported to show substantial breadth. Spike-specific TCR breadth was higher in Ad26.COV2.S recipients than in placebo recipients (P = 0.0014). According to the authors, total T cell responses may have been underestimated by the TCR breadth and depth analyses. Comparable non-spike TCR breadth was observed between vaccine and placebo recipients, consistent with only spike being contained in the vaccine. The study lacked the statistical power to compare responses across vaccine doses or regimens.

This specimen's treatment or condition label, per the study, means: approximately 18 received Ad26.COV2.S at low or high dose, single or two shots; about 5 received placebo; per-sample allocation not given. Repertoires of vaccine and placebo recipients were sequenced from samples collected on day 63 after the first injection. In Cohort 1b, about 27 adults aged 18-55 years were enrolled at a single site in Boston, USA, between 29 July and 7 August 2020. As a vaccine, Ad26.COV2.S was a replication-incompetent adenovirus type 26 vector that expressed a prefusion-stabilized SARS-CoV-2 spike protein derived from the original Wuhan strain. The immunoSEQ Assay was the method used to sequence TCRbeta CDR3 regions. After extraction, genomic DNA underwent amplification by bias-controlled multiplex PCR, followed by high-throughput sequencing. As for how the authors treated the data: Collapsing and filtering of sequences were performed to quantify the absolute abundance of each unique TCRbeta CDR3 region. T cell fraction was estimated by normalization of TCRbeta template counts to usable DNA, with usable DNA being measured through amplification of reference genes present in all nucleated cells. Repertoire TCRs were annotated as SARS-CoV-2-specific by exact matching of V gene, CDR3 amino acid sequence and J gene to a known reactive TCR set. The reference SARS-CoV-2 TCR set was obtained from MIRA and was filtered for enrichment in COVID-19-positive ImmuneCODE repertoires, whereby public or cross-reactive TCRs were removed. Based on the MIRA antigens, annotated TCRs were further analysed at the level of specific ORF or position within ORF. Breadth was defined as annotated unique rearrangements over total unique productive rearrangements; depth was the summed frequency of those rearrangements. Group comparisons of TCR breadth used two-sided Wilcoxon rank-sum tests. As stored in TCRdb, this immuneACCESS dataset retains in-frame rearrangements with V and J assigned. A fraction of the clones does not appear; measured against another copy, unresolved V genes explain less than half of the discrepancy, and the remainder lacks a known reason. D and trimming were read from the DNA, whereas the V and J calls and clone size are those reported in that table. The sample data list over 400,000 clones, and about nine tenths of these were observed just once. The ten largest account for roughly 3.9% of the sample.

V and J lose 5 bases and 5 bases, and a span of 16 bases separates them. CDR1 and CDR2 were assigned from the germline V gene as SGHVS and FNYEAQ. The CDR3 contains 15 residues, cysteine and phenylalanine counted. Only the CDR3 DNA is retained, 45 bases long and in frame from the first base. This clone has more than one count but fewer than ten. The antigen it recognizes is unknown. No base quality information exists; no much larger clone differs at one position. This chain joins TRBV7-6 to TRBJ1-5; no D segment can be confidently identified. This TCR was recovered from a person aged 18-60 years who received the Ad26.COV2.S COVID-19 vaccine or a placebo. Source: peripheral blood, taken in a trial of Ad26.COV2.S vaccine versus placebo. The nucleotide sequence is TGTGCCAGCAGCCCGGGCCTCTCCGGGGATCAGCCCCAGCATTTT. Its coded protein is CASSPGLSGDQPQHF.